This T cell receptor beta chain emerged from a study of blood T cell repertoires in COVID-19. Study at large: Sources were T cells, B-cell-depleted T cells, or PBMCs; the material itself was cDNA or gDNA.

Original analysis: Estimates of nucleated cell counts were drawn from the amplification of reference gene primers. The data were produced by immunoSEQ multiplex PCR, yet TCRdb's version contains in-frame clones alone and is incomplete. Clone size and V and J calls were adopted from that table, with D and trimming inferred from the DNA. Seen here are some 240,000 clones, approximately 89% observed once, and the top ten hold around 3%. CDR1 SGHNT and CDR2 YENEEA come from the germline V gene. Trimming removed 5 bases from V and 1 base from J; junction bases left unmatched: 7. The CDR3 has 15 amino acids.

The specimen was PBMCs or T cells enriched from blood (not recorded which). J is TRBJ1-1 and V is TRBV11-3, with 7 positions matching TRBD1. This TCR was recovered from a woman in her 40s who had been exposed to COVID-19. In DNA, the CDR3 is TGTGCCAGCAGCCTCTCCGGGACAGCGAACACTGAAGCTTTCTTT. The encoded protein is CASSLSGTANTEAFF. Full variable domain (rest looked up from reference TRBV11-3 and TRBJ1-1): EAGVVQSPRYKIIEKKQPVAFWCNPISGHNTLYWYLQNLGQGPELLIRYENEEAVDDSQLPKDRFSAERLKGVDSTLKIQPAELGDSAVYLCASSLSGTANTEAFFGQGTRLTVV.